The 12 T cell receptor beta chains below were found in one sample sequenced in a study of T cell clonotyping in hematopoietic cell transplantation. This table comes from immunoSEQ multiplex PCR, and its TCRdb copy is limited to in-frame clones, with some not included. The sample has some 40,000 clones, 85% seen once. Time point meaning: recipient sample about 28 days before transplant, after cytoreduction. The sample here was peripheral blood mononuclear cells, taken before stem cell transplant. These receptors were obtained from a man aged 55 to 70 with acute myeloid leukemia. Some clones in this sample may be carry-over from other donors' samples.

The chain recombines TRBV11-2 with TRBJ1-2; D is perhaps TRBD1 (5 bases). The CDR3 runs to 13 residues. From germline, CDR1 is SGHAT and CDR2 FQNNGV. The ends were cut back, 11 bases at V and 6 bases at J, with 19 bases in the middle. Here the CDR3 DNA reads TGTGCCGCACGACAGTTGGCAGGACATGGCTACACCTTC. It translates to CAARQLAGHGYTF.

The V gene is TRBV6-5, the J gene TRBJ2-1; D might be TRBD2 (5 bases). CDR3 length: 12 amino acids. Trimming pared 6 bases from V and 2 bases from J, leaving 5 bases between. Germline loops: CDR1 MNHEY, CDR2 SVGAGI. The CDR3 region is CASREAYNEQFF. Here the CDR3 DNA reads TGTGCCAGCAGGGAGGCCTACAATGAGCAGTTCTTC.

DNA for the CDR3: TGTGCCAGCAAGCTAGACGGTAGCAATCAGCCCCAGCATTTT. This gives the protein CASKLDGSNQPQHF. This sequence joins TRBV6-5 and TRBJ1-5, with D hard to call. Per the germline V gene, CDR1 is MNHEY and CDR2 is SVGAGI. The V end lost 7 bases, the J end lost 0 bases, and 10 bases lay between the germline ends. The CDR3 is 14 amino acids.

This chain's CDR3 is CASSRDGGMTYEQYF. Here the CDR3 DNA reads TGCGCCAGCAGTCGGGACGGAGGGATGACCTACGAGCAGTACTTC. The V call is TRBV4-3, the J call TRBJ2-7; D may be TRBD2 (6 bases). There are 15 residues in the CDR3. CDR1 is LGHNA, CDR2 YSLEER, per germline. The V end lost 6 bases, the J end lost 2 bases, and 17 bases lay between the germline ends.

The V gene is TRBV7-6, the J gene TRBJ1-1, with D perhaps TRBD1 (6 bases). This CDR3 spans 14 amino acids. The germline gives CDR1 SGHVS, CDR2 FNYEAQ. V was cut by 6 bases and J by 3 bases, with 14 bases left in between. This chain's CDR3 is CASRSSYRDTEAFF. The CDR3, as DNA: TGTGCCAGCAGGTCGTCTTACAGGGACACTGAAGCTTTCTTT.

J is TRBJ1-1 and V is TRBV4-3; D is unresolved. V was trimmed by 0 bases and J by 3 bases, leaving 11 bases between them. The CDR3 consists of 15 residues. Looked up from germline, CDR1 is LGHNA and CDR2 is YSLEER. The CDR3 sequence: CASSQDWVEYTEAFF. The DNA for the CDR3 is TGCGCCAGCAGCCAAGATTGGGTGGAGTACACTGAAGCTTTCTTT.

The V call is TRBV5-6, the J call TRBJ1-2; the D gene is possibly TRBD1 (5 bases). This CDR3 contains 16 residues. Germline V gene data show CDR1 as SGHDT and CDR2 as YYEEEE. Between the trimmed V and J ends, which lost 7 bases and 0 bases, there was a span of 19 bases. This chain's CDR3 is CASVPDQGYTNYGYTF. CDR3 DNA sequence: TGTGCCAGCGTCCCGGACCAGGGCTACACTAACTATGGCTACACCTTC.

This clone was counted between two and nine times. The chain joins TRBV9 to TRBJ2-1; 7 bases agree with TRBD2. With 4 bases clipped from V and 8 bases from J, the junction kept 9 bases outside the gene matches. Per germline, CDR1 SGDLS and CDR2 YYNGEE. The CDR3 is made up of 14 amino acids. The chain's CDR3 is CASSQSGTTDEQFF. CDR3 nucleotide sequence: TGTGCCAGCAGCCAATCCGGGACTACGGATGAGCAGTTCTTC. Drawing the rest from reference TRBV9 and TRBJ2-1, the complete variable domain is DSGVTQTPKHLITATGQRVTLRCSPRSGDLSVYWYQQSLDQGLQFLIQYYNGEERAKGNILERFSAQQFPDLHSELNLSSLELGDSALYFCASSQSGTTDEQFFGPGTRLTVL.

The chain has TRBV30 and TRBJ2-2, with D perhaps matching TRBD1 (5 bases). The CDR3 spans 13 residues. Germline V gene data show CDR1 as GTSNPN and CDR2 as SVGIG (reference sequence). V lost 3 bases, J lost 3 bases, and 8 bases lay in between. This chain's CDR3 is CAWRGLYTGELFF. CDR3 in DNA: TGTGCCTGGAGGGGGCTGTACACCGGGGAGCTGTTTTTT. The entire variable domain, with the rest obtained from reference TRBV30 and TRBJ2-2, is as follows: SQTIHQWPATLVQPVGSPLSLECTVEGTSNPNLYWYRQAAGRGLQLLFYSVGIGQISSEVPQNLSASRPQDRQFILSSKKLLLSDSGFYLCAWRGLYTGELFFGEGSRLTVL.

The CDR3 region is CASSRTGGILDTEAFF. The CDR3 bases are TGTGCCAGCAGCAGGACAGGGGGCATATTGGACACTGAAGCTTTCTTT. The gene calls are TRBV11-3 and TRBJ1-1, with 11 bases lining up with TRBD1. J was trimmed by 3 bases and V by 5 bases; bases with no gene match: 8. The CDR3 runs to 16 residues. Looked up from germline, CDR1 is SGHNT and CDR2 is YENEEA.

As regards this clone: A junction boundary mismatches the germline segment, possibly from a read error. The genes are TRBV7-7 and TRBJ2-5; D uncertain. This CDR3 is 12 amino acids long. Germline V gene data show CDR1 as SSHAT and CDR2 as FNYEAQ (reference sequence). CDR3 in amino acids: CASSAFGETQYF. DNA of the CDR3: TGTGCTAGCAGCGCTTTCGGGGAGACCCAGTACTTC.

This chain uses TRBV25-1 with TRBJ1-6; D ambiguous. CDR1 is MGHDK, CDR2 SYGVNS, per germline. The CDR3 contains 17 residues. V shed 0 bases and J shed 0 bases, with 9 bases lying between them. The CDR3 loop is CASSEYGASSYNSPLHF. For the CDR3, the DNA is TGTGCCAGCAGTGAATACGGCGCTAGCTCCTATAATTCACCCCTCCACTTT.